This T cell receptor beta chain originates from a study of T-cell reconstitution after alpha-beta-depleted transplantation in children. Study-wide results and caveats: T-cell counts and diversity at one year post-transplant came mainly from newly produced T cells. Where alpha-beta T cells came from about two months after transplant was reportedly several hundred expanded graft clones.

This clonotype was observed at least ten times. What it recognizes is unknown. A library of TCRbeta sequences, prepared with unique molecular identifiers, was generated. TCRdb redid the calling of the PCR reads with MiXCR, one entry per CDR3 protein. The data hold about 190,000 distinct CDR3 sequences, with around 10% observed a single time. The sample here was PBMCs, taken before TCRalphabeta/CD19-depleted stem cell transplant. This receptor was obtained from a boy aged 2 to 10 with acute myeloid leukemia, due to receive a stem cell transplant.

The CDR3 loop reads CASSSGFLVNTEAFF. CDR3 coding DNA: TGCGCCAGCAGCTCCGGGTTCTTGGTTAACACTGAAGCTTTCTTT. This chain links TRBV5-1 with TRBJ1-1; D not certain. Between the trimmed V and J ends, which lost 3 bases and 2 bases, there was a span of 14 bases. Germline V lookup: CDR1 SGHRS, CDR2 YFSETQ. The CDR3 is 15 residues long.